Listed here are 27 T cell receptor beta chains from one sample, sequenced in a study of shared clonotypes between healthy human individuals. Here immunoSEQ multiplex PCR was the method, and the copy in TCRdb shows in-frame clones only, minus some. This repertoire shows some 1.5 million clones, 95% to 99% found once; its top ten account for about 0.4%. Sequencing input: naive CD4+ T cells sorted from blood. Subset reported: CD45RA+ positively selected. These receptors were obtained from a young man in good health.

This clone came up once. This chain uses TRBV18 with TRBJ1-1; D possibly corresponds to TRBD1 (6 bases). Trimming stripped 2 bases from V and 1 base from J, with 14 bases between. The CDR3 totals 16 residues. Per the germline V gene, CDR1 is KGHSH and CDR2 is LQKENI. CDR3 protein: CASSPSQGIKNTEAFF. The CDR3 nucleotides are TGTGCCAGCTCACCATCGCAGGGGATAAAGAACACTGAAGCTTTCTTT. Combining the CDR3 with reference TRBV18 and TRBJ1-1 gives the whole variable domain NAGVMQNPRHLVRRRGQEARLRCSPMKGHSHVYWYRQLPEEGLKFMVYLQKENIIDESGMPKERFSAEFPKEGPSILRIQQVVRGDSAAYFCASSPSQGIKNTEAFFGQGTRLTVV.

This rearrangement joins TRBV2 to TRBJ2-3; D perhaps matches TRBD2 (5 bases). Trimming removed 7 bases at V and 4 bases at J, with 9 bases between. The germline gives CDR1 SNHLY, CDR2 FYNNEI. CDR3 size: 12 residues. CDR3 DNA: TGTGCCAGCAACGAGGGTCCAGATACGCAGTATTTT. Its translation is CASNEGPDTQYF.

This chain joins TRBV5-4 and TRBJ1-1; D may be TRBD1 (5 bases). This CDR3 spans 14 amino acids. Trimming left V 0 bases short and J 1 base short, with 7 bases between. Germline CDR1 is SGHNT and CDR2 is YYREEE (reference sequence). CDR3 region: CASSLVGANTEAFF. CDR3 nucleotides: TGTGCCAGCAGCTTGGTAGGGGCGAACACTGAAGCTTTCTTT.

Concerning this clone: The same CDR3 also results from other DNA sequences found in this sample. V is TRBV28 and J is TRBJ2-7; D remains unclear. CDR1 MDHEN and CDR2 SYDVKM come from the germline V gene. The CDR3 is 11 amino acids. V was pared by 6 bases and J by 1 base, with 4 bases between. The CDR3 spells CASRRSYEQYF. CDR3 nucleotides: TGTGCCAGCAGGAGGTCCTACGAGCAGTACTTC.

CDR3 nucleotides: TGTGCCAGCAGCTTGGTGACGGGACCGGGCAATCAGCCCCAGCATTTT. Translation: CASSLVTGPGNQPQHF. This sequence joins TRBV5-5 and TRBJ1-5, with D perhaps matching TRBD1 (5 bases). Germline V CDR1 and CDR2: SGHKS, YYEKEE (reference sequence). The CDR3 consists of 16 residues. Deletions cut 0 bases from V and 2 bases from J, with 12 bases between.

This chain uses TRBV4-1 with TRBJ1-3; the D is unclear. From germline, CDR1 is MGHRA and CDR2 YSYEKL. The CDR3 extends over 16 amino acids. Trimming cost V 1 base and J 2 bases, with 12 bases left between them. CDR3 amino acids: CASSQVGGPTGNTIYF. The DNA of the CDR3 is TGCGCCAGCAGCCAAGTGGGAGGGCCCACTGGAAACACCATATATTTT.

The V gene is TRBV10-3, the J gene TRBJ1-2; 8 bases are shared with TRBD1. The CDR3 has 15 amino acids. The ends lost 0 bases at V and 7 bases at J; junction bases unmatched: 7. In germline, CDR1 is ENHRY, CDR2 SYGVKD. The CDR3 loop is CAISESGQGASGYTF. In DNA, the CDR3 is TGTGCCATCAGTGAGTCGGGGCAGGGGGCAAGTGGCTACACCTTC.

This chain joins TRBV2 and TRBJ2-1; D is undetermined. V lost 7 bases to trimming and J lost 5 bases, with 6 bases between them. The germline CDR1 and CDR2 sequences are SNHLY and FYNNEI. The CDR3 is 11 amino acids. The CDR3 here is CASNQNNEQFF. The CDR3 DNA follows: TGTGCCAGCAACCAAAACAATGAGCAGTTCTTC.

This clone has just one count. The chain uses TRBV2 and TRBJ2-7, with no clear D. The length of the CDR3 is 15 residues. CDR1 and CDR2 (germline): SNHLY, FYNNEI. V lost 6 bases and J 3 bases, leaving 18 bases between the germline ends. The CDR3 is CASSSVASGFYEQYF. The CDR3 DNA reads as TGTGCCAGCAGCTCGGTAGCCTCAGGATTCTACGAGCAGTACTTC.

The V and J genes are TRBV7-9 and TRBJ2-5; TRBD2 matches at 7 bases. V lost 5 bases and J lost 2; bases outside the gene matches: 5. From germline, CDR1 is SEHNR and CDR2 FQNEAQ (reference sequence). The CDR3 spans 14 residues. The CDR3 spells CASSTTSEQETQYF. The DNA for the CDR3 is TGTGCCAGCAGCACTACTAGCGAACAAGAGACCCAGTACTTC.

This clone was seen just once. The rearrangement links TRBV4-1 to TRBJ2-4; 11 bases align to TRBD1. Germline V gene lookup returns CDR1 MGHRA and CDR2 YSYEKL. Losses at the gene ends were 0 bases for V and 1 base for J; bases not matched to a gene: 17. The CDR3 has 22 residues. CDR3 amino acids: CASSQEKNLGQGGAVAKNIQYF. Written as DNA, the CDR3 is TGCGCCAGCAGCCAAGAAAAGAATCTGGGACAGGGGGGAGCTGTGGCCAAAAACATTCAGTACTTC.

V is TRBV7-6 and J is TRBJ2-1, with TRBD2 identical over 10 bases. The CDR3 loop spans 16 amino acids. Germline lookup yields CDR1 SGHVS and CDR2 FNYEAQ. V trimming: 5 bases; J trimming: 4 bases; junction bases outside the gene matches: 8. Here the CDR3 DNA reads TGTGCCAGCAGCCCCAAGGGACTAGCGCTATACAATGAGCAGTTCTTC. Its protein is CASSPKGLALYNEQFF.

The chain uses TRBV7-2 and TRBJ2-7; D gene uncertain. Germline CDR1 reads SGHTA; CDR2 reads FQGNSA. Deletions cut 4 bases from V and 3 bases from J, with 7 bases between. The CDR3 runs to 12 residues. DNA of the CDR3: TGTGCCAGCAGCTCTAGTGGCTACGAGCAGTACTTC. Translation: CASSSSGYEQYF.

V and J are TRBV9 and TRBJ1-2, with D maybe TRBD1 (5 bases). The CDR3 has 15 amino acids. Germline V gives CDR1 SGDLS, CDR2 YYNGEE. Trimming cost V 4 bases and J 3 bases, with 16 bases left between them. CDR3 bases: TGTGCCAGCAGCCCCCGCCAGGGTGGCGACTATGGCTACACCTTC. It codes for CASSPRQGGDYGYTF.

The genes are TRBV29-1 and TRBJ1-4; 8 bases align to TRBD1. CDR1 and CDR2 from the germline V gene are SQVTM and ANQGSEA. The V segment lost 2 bases and the J segment 2 bases; nucleotides outside the gene matches: 4. CDR3 size: 15 residues. The CDR3 nucleotides read TGCAGCGTTGAAACAGGGGGTTTGACTAATGAAAAACTGTTTTTT. It translates to CSVETGGLTNEKLFF.

J is TRBJ2-3 and V is TRBV4-1; 8 bases map to TRBD2. This CDR3 spans 18 amino acids. The ends lost 1 base at V and 4 bases at J; junction bases unmatched: 13. CDR1 is MGHRA and CDR2 is YSYEKL in the germline V gene. The CDR3 DNA follows: TGCGCCAGCAGCCAAGTATTTTCGACGGGGACTAGTCCAGATACGCAGTATTTT. The encoded protein is CASSQVFSTGTSPDTQYF.

The CDR3 bases are TGTGCCAGCAGCGCTAGCGGTTCATTGGATACGCAGTATTTT. This translates into CASSASGSLDTQYF. V is TRBV28 and J is TRBJ2-3; TRBD2 matches at 7 bases. Germline-derived CDR1 and CDR2 are MDHEN and SYDVKM. V shed 6 bases and J 6 bases; nucleotides not matched to a gene: 9. The CDR3 is 14 residues long.

The V call is TRBV19, the J call TRBJ2-7; 9 positions match TRBD1. J lost 2 bases, V lost 4 bases, and 6 bases had no gene match. This CDR3 comprises 15 residues. CDR1 is LNHDA, CDR2 SQIVND, per germline (reference sequence). The CDR3 DNA reads TGTGCCAGTAGTACCCAAGGACAGGGGCCCTACGAGCAGTACTTC. This translates into CASSTQGQGPYEQYF. The full variable domain, completed using reference TRBV19 and TRBJ2-7, is DGGITQSPKYLFRKEGQNVTLSCEQNLNHDAMYWYRQDPGQGLRLIYYSQIVNDFQKGDIAEGYSVSREKKESFPLTVTSAQKNPTAFYLCASSTQGQGPYEQYFGPGTRLTVT.

This clone was seen only once. V is TRBV7-9 and J is TRBJ2-3; TRBD1 aligns across 7 bases. The CDR3 consists of 14 residues. Germline CDR1 and CDR2: SEHNR and FQNEAQ (reference sequence). Trimming at V came to 3 bases and at J to 4 bases, leaving 4 bases not matched to a gene. CDR3 nucleotides: TGTGCCAGCAGCTTCGACAGGGCCGCAGATACGCAGTATTTT. It yields the protein CASSFDRAADTQYF.

This chain uses TRBV4-3 with TRBJ2-3; weak D call: TRBD2 (5 bases). The CDR3 contains 16 residues. The germline V and J ends were trimmed by 4 bases and 4 bases, with 18 bases remaining between them. CDR1 is LGHNA, CDR2 YSLEER, per germline. CDR3 DNA sequence: TGCGCCAGCAGCCCTACGGACTCGAATCTCCCAGATACGCAGTATTTT. It codes for CASSPTDSNLPDTQYF.

The chain links TRBV6-6 to TRBJ2-4; no clear D gene. From germline, CDR1 is MNHNY and CDR2 SVGAGI (reference sequence). There are 15 residues in the CDR3. Trimming removed 4 bases at V and 5 bases at J, with 15 bases between. The CDR3 DNA sequence: TGTGCCAGCAGTTCTCAGGACCTCTGGGAAAACATTCAGTACTTC. It is translated as CASSSQDLWENIQYF.

Concerning this clone: Other DNA sequences from this sample encode an identical CDR3 as well. This chain joins TRBV6-5 and TRBJ2-3, with 9 nucleotides matching TRBD1. There are 15 residues in the CDR3. V lost 4 bases to trimming and J lost 3 bases; unmatched junction nucleotides: 5. Germline V gives CDR1 MNHEY, CDR2 SVGAGI. The CDR3 is CASSFQDRGTDTQYF. Written as DNA, the CDR3 is TGTGCCAGCAGTTTTCAGGACAGGGGTACAGATACGCAGTATTTT.

The chain recombines TRBV5-6 with TRBJ1-2; perhaps TRBD1 as D (5 bases). The V end was cut by 0 bases, the J end by 3 bases, with 12 bases between. Germline V lookup: CDR1 SGHDT, CDR2 YYEEEE. The CDR3 spans 15 residues. The CDR3 loop reads CASSLVSGGDYGYTF. DNA for the CDR3: TGTGCCAGCAGCTTGGTGTCCGGGGGAGACTATGGCTACACCTTC. Filled out from reference TRBV5-6 and TRBJ1-2, the complete variable domain reads DAGVTQSPTHLIKTRGQQVTLRCSPKSGHDTVSWYQQALGQGPQFIFQYYEEEERQRGNFPDRFSGHQFPNYSSELNVNALLLGDSALYLCASSLVSGGDYGYTFGSGTRLTVV.

CDR3 nucleotide sequence: TGCGCCAGCAGCCGCCCTACTAGGAGCTCCTACAATGAGCAGTTCTTC. Translation gives CASSRPTRSSYNEQFF. The chain links TRBV4-1 to TRBJ2-1, with a weak D call TRBD2 (5 bases). Germline V gene lookup returns CDR1 MGHRA and CDR2 YSYEKL. Trimming took off 4 bases at V and 0 bases at J, with 13 bases between the two ends. This CDR3 comprises 16 residues.

Details on this clone: Within the sample, other DNA sequences also encode this same CDR3. This rearrangement joins TRBV9 to TRBJ1-1, with TRBD1 identical over 8 bases. Germline V gene lookup returns CDR1 SGDLS and CDR2 YYNGEE. CDR3 length equals 13 residues. The trim removed 2 bases at V and 4 bases at J, leaving 1 base unmatched. CDR3 amino acids: CASSVTGGTEAFF. The DNA of the CDR3 is TGTGCCAGCAGCGTCACAGGGGGCACTGAAGCTTTCTTT.

The J gene is TRBJ2-7, the V gene TRBV7-2; the D gene is possibly TRBD2 (6 bases). Trimming took 5 bases from V and 4 from J, leaving 12 bases between them. This CDR3 spans 13 amino acids. CDR1 is SGHTA and CDR2 is FQGNSA in the germline V gene. CDR3 in amino acids: CASSEGTAYEQYF. The CDR3 DNA reads TGTGCCAGCAGCGAGGGGACTGCTTACGAGCAGTACTTC. Drawing the rest from reference TRBV7-2 and TRBJ2-7, the complete variable domain is GAGVSQSPSNKVTEKGKDVELRCDPISGHTALYWYRQSLGQGLEFLIYFQGNSAPDKSGLPSDRFSAERTGGSVSTLTIQRTQQEDSAVYLCASSEGTAYEQYFGPGTRLTVT.

For this clone: Other DNA sequences within the sample encode an identical CDR3. The rearrangement joins TRBV27 to TRBJ2-1; 13 bases are shared with TRBD2. This CDR3 contains 15 residues. Germline CDR1 reads MNHEY; CDR2 reads SMNVEV (reference sequence). The V and J ends lost 5 bases and 8 bases, in that order; junction bases with no gene match: 6. CDR3 in DNA: TGTGCCAGCAGTCCTCGGACTAGCGGGAGCTATGAGCAGTTCTTC. Its translation is CASSPRTSGSYEQFF.